Below, 29 T cell receptor beta chains from the same sample are listed, as sequenced in a study of blood T cell repertoires in COVID-19. The assay was immunoSEQ multiplex PCR, and TCRdb's table has in-frame clones only and misses some. This table holds about 74,000 clones, around nine tenths found once. The specimen sequenced was peripheral blood. The receptors originated from a man in his fifties or sixties with acute or convalescent COVID-19.

The chain recombines TRBV7-2 with TRBJ2-3, with TRBD2 matching over 8 bases. Germline CDR1 is SGHTA and CDR2 is FQGNSA. The CDR3 loop spans 17 amino acids. After removal of 3 bases from V and 5 bases from J, the junction contained 13 bases not matched to a gene. The CDR3: CASSLGTLAGYQDTQYF. CDR3 bases: TGTGCCAGCAGCTTGGGGACCCTAGCGGGCTATCAAGATACGCAGTATTTT.

This rearrangement joins TRBV4-1 to TRBJ1-1; 8 bases fit TRBD1. Trimming at V came to 2 bases and at J to 4 bases, leaving 9 bases not matched to a gene. CDR3 length: 16 amino acids. Germline CDR1 MGHRA, CDR2 YSYEKL. The CDR3 DNA reads TGCGCCAGCAGCCAAAGACAGGGGTTTATCTCCACTGAAGCTTTCTTT. This encodes CASSQRQGFISTEAFF.

The chain couples TRBV11-2 to TRBJ1-1; D gene ambiguous. Germline V CDR1 and CDR2: SGHAT, FQNNGV. V dropped 3 bases and J dropped 8 bases, with 22 bases sitting between them. CDR3 length equals 16 residues. DNA of the CDR3: TGTGCCAGCAGCTTCCCCATCGACCGTGCGGGTGACGAAGCTTTCTTT. The encoded protein is CASSFPIDRAGDEAFF.

The chain combines TRBV19 with TRBJ2-6, with a possible D match to TRBD2 (5 bases). Looked up from germline, CDR1 is LNHDA and CDR2 is SQIVND (reference sequence). The germline V and J ends were trimmed by 5 bases and 0 bases, with 14 bases remaining between them. This CDR3 is 17 amino acids long. CDR3 residues: CASSAPGLFSGANVLTF. DNA for the CDR3: TGTGCCAGTAGTGCCCCCGGACTGTTCTCTGGGGCCAACGTCCTGACTTTC.

The rearrangement links TRBV5-1 to TRBJ2-7; TRBD1 matches at 10 bases. This CDR3 has 16 residues. Germline V gene lookup returns CDR1 SGHRS and CDR2 YFSETQ. Trimming at V came to 4 bases and at J to 5 bases, leaving 12 bases not matched to a gene. CDR3 in amino acids: CASSRGQGYTLDEQYF. CDR3 DNA: TGCGCCAGCAGCAGGGGACAGGGGTACACCTTGGACGAGCAGTACTTC.

The genes are TRBV7-8 and TRBJ2-5, with 9 bases matching TRBD2. Germline CDR1 is SGHVS and CDR2 is FQNEAQ. This CDR3 region has 16 residues. After removal of 6 bases from V and 6 bases from J, the junction contained 14 bases not matched to a gene. The CDR3: CASSPLGAGGPQTQYF. The CDR3 DNA follows: TGTGCCAGCAGTCCCCTGGGGGCGGGGGGGCCTCAGACCCAGTACTTC.

CDR3 in amino acids: CASSRDRGLYEQYF. The CDR3 bases are TGTGCCAGCAGTAGGGACAGGGGGCTTTACGAGCAGTACTTC. The chain uses TRBV6-5 and TRBJ2-7; 12 bases map to TRBD1. With 5 bases clipped from V and 4 bases from J, the junction kept 3 bases outside the gene matches. CDR1 and CDR2 from the germline V gene are MNHEY and SVGAGI. This CDR3 has 14 amino acids.

The J gene is TRBJ2-7, the V gene TRBV9; D perhaps matches TRBD2 (6 bases). Trimming cost V 0 bases and J 5 bases, with 12 bases left between them. The CDR3 is made up of 14 amino acids. Germline CDR1 SGDLS, CDR2 YYNGEE. CDR3 DNA sequence: TGTGCCAGCAGCGTAGCGGGGGTTCTGGACGAGCAGTACTTC. It specifies CASSVAGVLDEQYF. Combining the CDR3 with reference TRBV9 and TRBJ2-7 gives the whole variable domain DSGVTQTPKHLITATGQRVTLRCSPRSGDLSVYWYQQSLDQGLQFLIQYYNGEERAKGNILERFSAQQFPDLHSELNLSSLELGDSALYFCASSVAGVLDEQYFGPGTRLTVT.

The chain joins TRBV4-3 to TRBJ2-2; D perhaps matches TRBD1 (6 bases). CDR3 length equals 16 residues. The V end was cut by 0 bases, the J end by 6 bases, with 14 bases between. Germline CDR1 reads LGHNA; CDR2 reads YSLEER. CDR3 loop: CASSQEAQGAAGELFF. The CDR3 nucleotides are TGCGCCAGCAGCCAAGAGGCACAGGGTGCGGCCGGGGAGCTGTTTTTT.

The gene calls are TRBV11-2 and TRBJ2-7, with 9 bases that match TRBD1. V dropped 5 bases and J dropped 0; count of bases not matched to a gene: 8. CDR3 length: 16 amino acids. The germline CDR1 and CDR2 sequences are SGHAT and FQNNGV. Here the CDR3 DNA reads TGTGCCAGCAGCCTTTCCGGGACAGGGAGCTCCTACGAGCAGTACGTC. It yields the protein CASSLSGTGSSYEQYV.

The chain employs TRBV6-2 or TRBV6-3 and TRBJ2-1; 10 bases are a match to TRBD2. This CDR3 comprises 18 residues. V was pared by 3 bases and J by 0 bases, with 8 bases of the junction left unmatched. CDR1 is MNHEY, CDR2 SVGEGT, per germline. The CDR3 region is CASSYLAGALSSYNEQFF. Here the CDR3 DNA reads TGTGCCAGCAGTTATCTAGCGGGGGCCCTGAGCTCCTACAATGAGCAGTTCTTC.

V is TRBV28 and J is TRBJ1-5; D gene ambiguous. V was trimmed by 1 base and J by 4 bases, leaving 5 bases between them. The V gene's germline CDR1 is MDHEN and CDR2 SYDVKM. CDR3 length equals 13 residues. CDR3 loop: CASSLSQNQPQHF. In DNA form, the CDR3 reads TGTGCCAGCAGTTTATCACAGAATCAGCCCCAGCATTTT.

This sequence joins TRBV19 and TRBJ2-5; D not certain. From germline, CDR1 is LNHDA and CDR2 SQIVND (reference sequence). The CDR3 totals 13 residues. The V end lost 3 bases, the J end lost 4 bases, and 9 bases lay between the germline ends. The CDR3 DNA reads as TGTGCCAGTAGTATTCGAGAACGAGAGACCCAGTACTTC. It yields the protein CASSIRERETQYF.

The J gene is TRBJ1-2, the V gene TRBV18; unclear D gene. This CDR3 has 14 residues. Deletions cut 3 bases from V and 6 bases from J, with 14 bases between. CDR1 is KGHSH, CDR2 LQKENI, per germline. DNA for the CDR3: TGTGCCAGCTCACCCCAAAACCTGGAGGATGGCTACACCTTC. Encoded protein: CASSPQNLEDGYTF.

This chain connects TRBV14 to TRBJ1-1; no firm D call. CDR3 length: 18 amino acids. Germline CDR1 reads SGHDN; CDR2 reads FVKESK. V dropped 1 base and J dropped 0 bases, with 18 bases sitting between them. The CDR3 loop reads CASSQVWYGRRMNTEAFF. CDR3 DNA: TGTGCCAGCAGCCAAGTTTGGTACGGTAGGAGAATGAACACTGAAGCTTTCTTT. The variable domain in full, with the rest retrieved from reference TRBV14 and TRBJ1-1, is EAGVTQFPSHSVIEKGQTVTLRCDPISGHDNLYWYRRVMGKEIKFLLHFVKESKQDESGMPNNRFLAERTGGTYSTLKVQPAELEDSGVYFCASSQVWYGRRMNTEAFFGQGTRLTVV.

The chain carries TRBV5-4 and TRBJ1-2; no firm D call. The CDR3 runs 11 residues. In germline, CDR1 is SGHNT, CDR2 YYREEE (reference sequence). With 2 bases removed from V and 6 bases from J, the gap between germline ends came to 5 bases. This CDR3 is CASSFENGYTF. DNA of the CDR3: TGTGCCAGCAGCTTCGAGAATGGCTACACCTTC. The full variable domain, completed using reference TRBV5-4 and TRBJ1-2, is ETGVTQSPTHLIKTRGQQVTLRCSSQSGHNTVSWYQQALGQGPQFIFQYYREEENGRGNFPPRFSGLQFPNYSSELNVNALELDDSALYLCASSFENGYTFGSGTRLTVV.

The CDR3 loop is CASSYSGGATNQPQHF. CDR3 coding DNA: TGTGCCAGCAGTTACTCGGGGGGGGCGACTAATCAGCCCCAGCATTTT. The V call is TRBV6-5, the J call TRBJ1-5; perhaps TRBD1 as D (6 bases). The CDR3 covers 16 residues. V was cut by 0 bases and J by 4 bases, with 13 bases left in between. CDR1 and CDR2 from the germline V gene are MNHEY and SVGAGI.

V gene TRBV4-3 combines with J gene TRBJ2-1, with unresolved D. With 2 bases removed from V and 0 bases from J, the gap between germline ends came to 8 bases. The CDR3 contains 15 residues. The germline V gene encodes CDR1 LGHNA and CDR2 YSLEER. CDR3 region: CASSQQVPSYNEQFF. In DNA form, the CDR3 reads TGCGCCAGCAGCCAACAGGTTCCCTCCTACAATGAGCAGTTCTTC.

The chain links TRBV28 to TRBJ1-2; TRBD1 is a possible D gene (6 bases). CDR1 and CDR2 (germline): MDHEN, SYDVKM. The CDR3 is 15 amino acids. Trimming left V 6 bases short and J 8 bases short, with 22 bases between. CDR3 in amino acids: CASRGSTGGAGGYTF. The CDR3 nucleotides are TGTGCCAGCAGAGGGTCGACTGGGGGCGCCGGGGGCTACACCTTC.

The rearrangement links TRBV11-2 to TRBJ2-1; TRBD2 matches 11 bases. V was clipped by 5 bases and J by 3 bases; unmatched bases: 3. From germline, CDR1 is SGHAT and CDR2 FQNNGV. The CDR3 is made up of 15 amino acids. The chain's CDR3 is CASSPLAGGYNEQFF. In nucleotides, the CDR3 is TGTGCCAGCAGCCCCCTAGCGGGAGGCTACAATGAGCAGTTCTTC.

The chain has TRBV30 and TRBJ1-1; no clear D. Germline V gene data show CDR1 as GTSNPN and CDR2 as SVGIG (reference sequence). The CDR3 is made up of 11 amino acids. V lost 2 bases and J lost 2, with 3 bases in between. In nucleotides, the CDR3 is TGTGCCTGGAGTCTTAACACTGAAGCTTTCTTT. It specifies CAWSLNTEAFF. The entire variable domain, with the rest obtained from reference TRBV30 and TRBJ1-1, is as follows: SQTIHQWPATLVQPVGSPLSLECTVEGTSNPNLYWYRQAAGRGLQLLFYSVGIGQISSEVPQNLSASRPQDRQFILSSKKLLLSDSGFYLCAWSLNTEAFFGQGTRLTVV.

The chain couples TRBV7-9 to TRBJ1-1; D is perhaps TRBD1 (5 bases). Germline CDR1 SEHNR, CDR2 FQNEAQ (reference sequence). Trimming removed 2 bases from V and 2 bases from J, with 9 bases in between. There are 14 residues in the CDR3. CDR3 loop: CASSLRGENTEAFF. CDR3 nucleotides: TGTGCCAGCAGCTTACGGGGGGAAAACACTGAAGCTTTCTTT.

The CDR3 region is CASSRSDLGTDTQYF. Written as DNA, the CDR3 is TGTGCCAGCAGCAGAAGCGATTTAGGCACAGATACGCAGTATTTT. The chain carries TRBV9 and TRBJ2-3; D remains unclear. V lost 4 bases and J 1 base, leaving 13 bases between the germline ends. Germline CDR1 is SGDLS and CDR2 is YYNGEE. The CDR3 is made up of 15 amino acids.

The gene calls are TRBV5-6 and TRBJ1-5; D possibly corresponds to TRBD1 (6 bases). CDR3 length: 12 amino acids. Trimming pared 4 bases from V and 7 bases from J, leaving 9 bases between. The germline V gene has CDR1 SGHDT and CDR2 YYEEEE. The DNA for the CDR3 is TGTGCCAGCAGCAGGGGGAAACAGCCCCAGCATTTT. Translation gives CASSRGKQPQHF.

The chain has TRBV11-1 and TRBJ2-1, with 9 bases fitting TRBD2. CDR1 is SGHAT and CDR2 is FQDESV in the germline V gene (reference sequence). Trimming cost V 5 bases and J 2 bases; bases outside gene matches: 4. The CDR3 covers 15 residues. The DNA for the CDR3 is TGTGCCAGCAGCCCAATAGCGGGAGCCTACAATGAGCAGTTCTTC. Encoded protein: CASSPIAGAYNEQFF.

The chain's CDR3 is CASSAGPSQLENTIYF. The CDR3 DNA reads as TGTGCCAGCAGCGCTGGGCCTTCCCAGTTGGAAAACACCATATATTTT. The chain combines TRBV9 with TRBJ1-3; no clear D. The CDR3 is 16 residues long. The V and J ends lost 3 bases and 6 bases respectively, with 19 bases between them. Germline V gene data show CDR1 as SGDLS and CDR2 as YYNGEE.

This chain uses TRBV20-1 with TRBJ1-1; D is uncertain. The germline V and J ends were trimmed by 1 base and 5 bases, with 5 bases remaining between them. This CDR3 is 11 amino acids long. Germline values: CDR1 DFQATT, CDR2 SNEGSKA (reference sequence). CDR3 residues: CSARGVTEAFF. The CDR3, as DNA: TGCAGTGCTAGAGGTGTAACTGAAGCTTTCTTT.

The chain couples TRBV30 to TRBJ1-2; the D gene is possibly TRBD1 (5 bases). The V gene's germline CDR1 is GTSNPN and CDR2 SVGIG (reference sequence). Between the trimmed V and J ends, which lost 0 bases and 5 bases, there was a span of 13 bases. The CDR3 consists of 14 residues. Here the CDR3 reads CAWSVPPTAYGYTF. DNA for the CDR3: TGTGCCTGGAGTGTACCCCCGACAGCTTATGGCTACACCTTC.

CDR3 residues: CASSSGTGGDEKLFF. CDR3 coding DNA: TGTGCCAGTTCCTCCGGGACAGGGGGCGATGAAAAACTGTTTTTT. This chain links TRBV19 with TRBJ1-4; 12 nucleotides line up with TRBD1. The CDR3 has 15 residues. V shed 8 bases and J 6 bases; nucleotides not matched to a gene: 7. Germline assignment: CDR1 LNHDA and CDR2 SQIVND (reference sequence).